Listed below are T cell receptor beta chains from one sample, sequenced in a study of cytomegalovirus exposure and HLA in healthy donors. Libraries were prepared by immunoSEQ multiplex PCR; TCRdb keeps only in-frame clonotypes and omits some of them. Of fewer than 200,000 clones in the sample, 95% to 97% were seen once. The sequenced sample consisted of PBMCs. The receptors come from a woman aged 18 to 35 in good health and CMV-seronegative. The CDR3 runs from the conserved cysteine through the conserved F or W. Each record gives: CDR3 length, J gene, D gene, V gene, clone size, CDR3 protein, CDR3 DNA. A D gene is named only where the DNA matches it firmly. Expanded clones get a size class; other rows say once, few or many, or leave the size out.

15 | TRBJ2-7 | TRBD2 | TRBV7-2 | NA | CASSPQSSGTYEQYF | TGTGCCAGCAGCCCACAATCTAGCGGGACTTACGAGCAGTACTTC
15 | TRBJ1-1 | TRBD1 | TRBV7-8 | NA | CASTGRQGVNTEAFF | TGTGCCAGCACTGGGCGCCAGGGGGTGAACACTGAAGCTTTCTTT
16 | TRBJ1-6 | NA | TRBV15 | NA | CATSAAGGTLSSPLHF | TGTGCCACCAGCGCGGCGGGGGGAACACTGAGTTCACCCCTCCACTTT
15 | TRBJ2-1 | TRBD1 | TRBV4-1 | NA | CASRETGGIYNEQFF | TGCGCCAGCAGAGAGACAGGGGGAATCTACAATGAGCAGTTCTTC
14 | TRBJ1-6 | TRBD1 | TRBV2 | once | CASSRTGQASPLHF | TGTGCCAGCAGTCGGACAGGGCAAGCTTCACCCCTCCACTTT
15 | TRBJ2-5 | NA | TRBV9 | NA | CASSVDKGAGLTQYF | TGTGCCAGCAGCGTAGATAAAGGGGCCGGGTTGACCCAGTACTTC
13 | TRBJ1-2 | TRBD1 | TRBV29-1 | NA | CSAGTGANYGYTF | TGCAGCGCAGGGACAGGAGCTAACTATGGCTACACCTTC
16 | TRBJ2-1 | NA | TRBV7-2 | NA | CASSFQPGSSYNEQFF | TGTGCCAGCAGCTTCCAGCCGGGGTCCTCCTACAATGAGCAGTTCTTC
16 | TRBJ1-3 | TRBD1 | TRBV7-9 | NA | CASSDDRGFSGNTIYF | TGTGCCAGCAGCGACGACAGGGGGTTCTCTGGAAACACCATATATTTT
15 | TRBJ2-7 | TRBD2 | TRBV11-1 | NA | CASSFQAGGSYEQYF | TGTGCCAGCAGCTTTCAAGCGGGGGGGTCCTACGAGCAGTACTTC
14 | TRBJ1-6 | NA | TRBV10-3 | NA | CAISDEGYNSPLHF | TGTGCCATCAGTGATGAGGGATACAATTCACCCCTCCACTTT
14 | TRBJ2-7 | TRBD1 | TRBV4-2 | NA | CASSPGQGDGEQYF | TGTGCCAGCAGCCCTGGACAGGGTGACGGCGAGCAGTACTTC
15 | TRBJ2-7 | TRBD2 | TRBV7-8 | NA | CASSLVGLAGVKQYF | TGTGCCAGCAGCTTAGTGGGACTAGCGGGGGTAAAGCAGTACTTC
15 | TRBJ2-7 | NA | TRBV27 | NA | CASSLNPGLTYEQYF | TGTGCCAGCAGTTTAAATCCAGGGCTAACCTACGAGCAGTACTTC
15 | TRBJ2-2 | TRBD1 | TRBV11-2 | NA | CASSLGQGAAGELFF | TGTGCCAGCAGCTTAGGACAGGGGGCAGCCGGGGAGCTGTTTTTT
14 | TRBJ1-1 | NA | TRBV30 | NA | CAWSVRVRETEAFF | TGTGCCTGGAGTGTTAGGGTACGGGAGACTGAAGCTTTCTTT
14 | TRBJ1-4 | TRBD1 | TRBV6-1 | NA | CASGVDRGREKLFF | TGTGCCAGCGGCGTGGACAGGGGGCGAGAAAAACTGTTTTTT
14 | TRBJ1-3 | TRBD1 | TRBV11-2 | NA | CASSATGAGNTIYF | TGTGCCAGCAGCGCCACAGGGGCTGGAAACACCATATATTTT
14 | TRBJ1-4 | NA | TRBV6-5 | NA | CASRGAGEVEKLFF | TGTGCCAGCAGGGGGGCAGGGGAAGTTGAAAAACTGTTTTTT
16 | TRBJ2-7 | NA | TRBV5-6 | once | CASSFRSNRNAYEQYF | TGTGCCAGCAGCTTTAGGTCGAACAGGAATGCCTACGAGCAGTACTTC
15 | TRBJ2-3 | TRBD2 | TRBV7-7 | NA | CAVGTSGGITDTQYF | TGTGCAGTGGGGACTAGCGGGGGGATCACAGATACGCAGTATTTT
15 | TRBJ1-2 | TRBD1 | TRBV6-5 | NA | CVSSPDRAGHYGYTF | TGTGTCAGCAGCCCCGACAGGGCGGGTCACTATGGCTACACCTTC
15 | TRBJ2-3 | TRBD2 | TRBV5-4 | NA | CASSPGGAGTDTQYF | TGTGCCAGCAGCCCGGGGGGTGCGGGCACAGATACGCAGTATTTT
15 | TRBJ2-1 | TRBD1 | TRBV7-2 | NA | CASSSGQGGYNEQFF | TGTGCCAGCAGCTCGGGACAGGGGGGGTACAATGAGCAGTTCTTC
16 | TRBJ2-1 | NA | TRBV7-2 | NA | CASSPRQGGGYNEQFF | TGTGCCAGCAGCCCCAGACAAGGGGGGGGGTACAATGAGCAGTTCTTC
15 | TRBJ2-3 | TRBD1 | TRBV5-1 | once | CASSLAQGAPDTQYF | TGCGCCAGCAGCTTGGCACAGGGGGCCCCAGATACGCAGTATTTT
16 | TRBJ1-1 | TRBD1 | TRBV29-1 | NA | CSVEFGTGRLGTEAFF | TGCAGCGTTGAGTTCGGGACAGGGAGGCTTGGCACTGAAGCTTTCTTT
13 | TRBJ2-3 | NA | TRBV19 | NA | CASSIGVADTQYF | TGTGCCAGTAGTATAGGGGTAGCGGATACGCAGTATTTT
14 | TRBJ2-5 | NA | TRBV4-2 | NA | CASSLNQGRETQYF | TGTGCCAGCAGCCTTAATCAGGGTCGAGAGACCCAGTACTTC
16 | TRBJ1-1 | NA | TRBV7-2 | NA | CASSEAGYLMNTEAFF | TGTGCCAGCAGCGAAGCGGGTTACTTAATGAACACTGAAGCTTTCTTT
16 | TRBJ2-7 | NA | TRBV6-1 | NA | CASSELGGLGSYEQYF | TGTGCCAGCAGTGAACTAGGGGGTCTTGGGTCCTACGAGCAGTACTTC
16 | TRBJ1-5 | NA | TRBV21-1 | NA | CASSVRRTGFSQPQHF | TGTGCCAGCAGCGTTCGACGGACAGGGTTTAGTCAGCCCCAGCATTTT
17 | TRBJ2-7 | TRBD1 | TRBV7-8 | NA | CASSLVGGQGKRYEQYF | TGTGCCAGCAGCTTAGTTGGGGGACAGGGGAAACGCTACGAGCAGTACTTC
11 | TRBJ2-4 | NA | TRBV6-6 | NA | CASAVENIQYF | TGTGCCAGCGCCGTAGAAAACATTCAGTACTTC
13 | TRBJ2-1 | NA | TRBV23-1 | NA | CASSRTIYNEQFF | TGCGCCAGCAGTCGGACAATCTACAATGAGCAGTTCTTC
14 | TRBJ1-1 | NA | TRBV6-5 | NA | CASSYSPGNTEAFF | TGTGCCAGCAGTTACAGCCCGGGGAACACTGAAGCTTTCTTT
18 | TRBJ2-6 | NA | TRBV7-3 | NA | CASSAQARGSSGANVLTF | TGTGCCAGCAGCGCCCAGGCGAGGGGGAGCTCTGGGGCCAACGTCCTGACTTTC
17 | TRBJ2-1 | NA | TRBV7-2 | NA | CASSLGGAGALGNEQFF | TGTGCCAGCAGCTTAGGGGGGGCGGGGGCCCTAGGGAATGAGCAGTTCTTC